The present T cell receptor (beta chain) was sequenced within a study of long-term antiretroviral therapy in people with HIV. Study observations and caveats: Unavailable data included ART adherence, viral resistance and therapy changes (switches in treatment). Although diversity increased after ART, it remained lower than in transplant donor controls.

Runs used v3.0 of the immunoSEQ assay and were done at survey level. Repertoires were generated with immunoSEQ multiplex PCR, while TCRdb's copy carries only in-frame clones and drops some. The top ten hold roughly 7% of the sample, which has tens of thousands of clones, roughly 80% seen once. Points on this clone: Antigen unknown.

Amounts of about 0.9-11 million cryopreserved PBMC were held in the samples before DNA extraction. The CDR3 spans 13 residues. Germline CDR1 MNHEY, CDR2 SMNVEV (reference sequence). V was pared by 5 bases and J by 2 bases, with 10 bases between. The chain uses TRBV27 and TRBJ2-7; a weak D match, TRBD1 (5 bases). The receptor was isolated from a man aged 35 to 55 with HIV. Sequencing used unsorted PBMCs, obtained 0.3 years after starting antiretroviral therapy. In DNA form, the CDR3 reads TGTGCCAGCAGTAAGGACACCCCCTACGAGCAGTACTTC. Translating gives CASSKDTPYEQYF.